The present T cell receptor (beta chain) was sequenced within a study of human T cells and chemical hapten exposure. Whole-study context: How much TCR each sample yielded varied, mostly because pooled library volumes differed slightly.

V was trimmed by 0 bases and J by 0 bases, leaving 2 bases between them. The CDR3 runs to 13 residues. Germline loops: CDR1 SGHAT, CDR2 FQNNGV. TCRdb independently ran MiXCR on the RACE reads; one entry per CDR3 protein. The sample consists of approximately 370,000 distinct CDR3 sequences, about 5% of them appearing once. Noted time point: pre-sensitization, week 0. Noted treatment: therapeutic diphenylcyclopropenone sensitization with weekly scalp DPC. There are many counts of this clonotype. The clonotype comes from a woman between 18 and 29 years old with alopecia areata. Some clones in this sample may be carry-over from other donors' samples. The chain carries TRBV11-2 and TRBJ2-5; D unclear. Source: whole blood, taken in connection with sensitization to the hapten diphenylcyclopropenone (DPC). CDR3 nucleotide sequence: TGTGCCAGCAGCTTAGAGTACCAAGAGACCCAGTACTTC. Translation gives CASSLEYQETQYF. Full variable domain (outside the CDR3, taken from reference TRBV11-2 and TRBJ2-5): EAGVAQSPRYKIIEKRQSVAFWCNPISGHATLYWYQQILGQGPKLLIQFQNNGVVDDSQLPKDRFSAERLKGVDSTLKIQPAKLEDSAVYLCASSLEYQETQYFGPGTRLLVL.